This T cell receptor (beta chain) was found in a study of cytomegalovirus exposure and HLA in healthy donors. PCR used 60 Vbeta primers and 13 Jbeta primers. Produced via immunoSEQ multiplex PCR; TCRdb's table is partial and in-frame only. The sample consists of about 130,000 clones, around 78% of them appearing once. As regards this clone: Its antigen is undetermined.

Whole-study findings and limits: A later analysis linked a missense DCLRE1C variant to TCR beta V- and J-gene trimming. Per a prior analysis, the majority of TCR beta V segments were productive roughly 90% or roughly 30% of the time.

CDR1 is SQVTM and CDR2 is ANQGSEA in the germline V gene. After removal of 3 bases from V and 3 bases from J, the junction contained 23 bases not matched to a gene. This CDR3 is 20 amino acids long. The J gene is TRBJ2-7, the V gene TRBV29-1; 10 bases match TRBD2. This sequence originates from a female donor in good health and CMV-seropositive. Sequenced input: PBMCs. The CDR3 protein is CSVDPTGTPPWTSGYYEQYF. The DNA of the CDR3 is TGCAGCGTTGATCCTACCGGGACTCCGCCTTGGACTAGCGGATACTACGAGCAGTACTTC.